These T cell receptor beta chains were read from a single sample in a study of blood T cell repertoires in COVID-19. Only in-frame clones appear in the TCRdb table, and some are missing; sequencing was by immunoSEQ multiplex PCR. This sample has over 100,000 clones; 75% to 90% occur once, and the top ten carry 4% to 5.5%. The sample comprised peripheral blood. Receptors were obtained from a human donor in a cohort sampled during active COVID-19. Both conserved end residues are part of each CDR3. D genes are given only for firm matches. Clone size is shown for a subset of rows, as once, few, many or a class of expanded clone.

d_gene | j_gene | abundance | v_gene | CDR3aa | CDR3nt
. | TRBJ2-7 | . | TRBV7-9 | CASSLSAGFEQYF | TGTGCCAGCAGCTTATCGGCAGGGTTCGAGCAGTACTTC
TRBD2 | TRBJ2-1 | once | TRBV7-3 | CASSLTIAGGHREQFF | TGTGCCAGCAGCTTAACGATAGCGGGGGGGCACCGTGAGCAGTTCTTC
. | TRBJ1-1 | . | TRBV3-1/TRBV3-2 | CASSQDKWTVNTEAFF | TGTGCCAGCAGCCAAGATAAGTGGACAGTGAACACTGAAGCTTTCTTT
. | TRBJ2-7 | . | TRBV19 | CASSIAQGSYEQYF | TGTGCCAGTAGTATAGCTCAGGGATCCTACGAGCAGTACTTC
. | TRBJ1-3 | . | TRBV5-1 | CASSLDGVGGHF | TGCGCCAGCAGCTTGGACGGTGTAGGTGGGCATTTT
. | TRBJ2-1 | . | TRBV28 | CASSLDGGNEQFF | TGTGCCAGCAGTTTAGACGGGGGCAATGAGCAGTTCTTC
. | TRBJ1-1 | . | TRBV19 | CATHRDTFEAFF | TGTGCCACACACAGGGACACCTTTGAAGCTTTCTTT
. | TRBJ2-7 | few | TRBV4-3 | CASSHMGTGPYEQYF | TGCGCCAGCAGCCACATGGGAACAGGGCCCTACGAGCAGTACTTC
TRBD1 | TRBJ2-3 | . | TRBV13 | CASRQGLSTDTQYF | TGTGCCAGCAGACAGGGGTTGAGCACAGATACGCAGTATTTT
TRBD1 | TRBJ2-5 | once | TRBV28 | CASTSWDSHQETQYF | TGTGCCAGCACTTCCTGGGACAGCCACCAAGAGACCCAGTACTTC
TRBD1 | TRBJ1-1 | . | TRBV19 | CASSLGQGLQAFF | TGTGCCAGTAGTCTGGGACAGGGGCTACAAGCTTTCTTT
. | TRBJ2-2 | . | TRBV19 | CASRVGQNTGELFF | TGTGCCAGTAGGGTGGGACAAAACACCGGGGAGCTGTTTTTT
TRBD1 | TRBJ1-5 | once | TRBV5-6 | CASSPTGKDQPQHF | TGTGCCAGCAGCCCGACAGGGAAAGATCAGCCCCAGCATTTT
. | TRBJ2-4 | . | TRBV5-5 | CASSLVRGIQYF | TGTGCCAGCAGCTTGGTCCGAGGCATTCAGTACTTC
TRBD2 | TRBJ2-7 | . | TRBV5-6 | CASSLRSNAGGAAYEQYF | TGTGCCAGCAGCTTGCGGTCCAATGCGGGGGGCGCAGCCTACGAGCAGTACTTC
TRBD2 | TRBJ2-3 | . | TRBV4-1 | CASSQDPGGNTDTQYF | TGCGCCAGCAGCCAAGATCCCGGGGGGAACACAGATACGCAGTATTTT
TRBD2 | TRBJ2-5 | few | TRBV7-9 | CASSSRTSPGARTQYF | TGTGCCAGCAGCTCAAGGACTAGCCCAGGAGCACGGACCCAGTACTTC
. | TRBJ1-3 | . | TRBV3-1/TRBV3-2 | CASSQDAGYTIYF | TGTGCCAGCAGCCAAGATGCGGGTTACACCATATATTTT
TRBD1 | TRBJ2-2 | once | TRBV5-1 | CASSPGQGRSGELFF | TGCGCCAGCAGCCCCGGACAGGGCAGGTCCGGGGAGCTGTTTTTT
. | TRBJ1-6 | . | TRBV6-1 | CASSEVRGSPLHF | TGTGCCAGCAGTGAAGTCAGGGGTTCACCCCTCCACTTT
TRBD1 | TRBJ1-1 | . | TRBV3-1/TRBV3-2 | CASSLGQGIVAFF | TGTGCCAGCAGCCTCGGACAGGGGATTGTTGCTTTCTTT
. | TRBJ2-7 | . | TRBV12-3/TRBV12-4 | CASSSNQGYEQYF | TGTGCCAGCAGTTCGAACCAGGGTTACGAGCAGTACTTC
TRBD1 | TRBJ1-5 | . | TRBV28 | CASSLSPTGPGQPQHF | TGTGCCAGCAGTTTATCCCCGACAGGGCCGGGGCAGCCCCAGCATTTT
. | TRBJ2-1 | . | TRBV3-1/TRBV3-2 | CASSHLSNEQFF | TGTGCCAGCAGCCATTTATCGAATGAGCAGTTCTTC
. | TRBJ1-5 | . | TRBV19 | CASSPQKGVQPQHF | TGTGCCAGTAGTCCTCAAAAGGGGGTCCAGCCCCAGCATTTT
. | TRBJ1-5 | . | TRBV28 | CASSFIQGFRQPQHF | TGTGCCAGCAGTTTTATCCAGGGTTTTCGGCAGCCCCAGCATTTT
TRBD1 | TRBJ2-1 | . | TRBV5-1 | CASSKGTAEDNEQFF | TGCGCCAGCAGCAAAGGGACAGCAGAAGACAATGAGCAGTTCTTC
TRBD1 | TRBJ1-1 | . | TRBV6-5 | CASSSFSTGMNTEAFF | TGTGCCAGCAGTTCATTCTCGACAGGGATGAACACTGAAGCTTTCTTT
. | TRBJ2-1 | . | TRBV6-2/TRBV6-3 | CASSSTGLSYNEQFF | TGTGCCAGCAGTTCTACAGGGTTGTCCTACAATGAGCAGTTCTTC
TRBD2 | TRBJ2-5 | . | TRBV29-1 | CSVDGLAGTETQYF | TGCAGCGTTGATGGGCTAGCGGGGACGGAGACCCAGTACTTC